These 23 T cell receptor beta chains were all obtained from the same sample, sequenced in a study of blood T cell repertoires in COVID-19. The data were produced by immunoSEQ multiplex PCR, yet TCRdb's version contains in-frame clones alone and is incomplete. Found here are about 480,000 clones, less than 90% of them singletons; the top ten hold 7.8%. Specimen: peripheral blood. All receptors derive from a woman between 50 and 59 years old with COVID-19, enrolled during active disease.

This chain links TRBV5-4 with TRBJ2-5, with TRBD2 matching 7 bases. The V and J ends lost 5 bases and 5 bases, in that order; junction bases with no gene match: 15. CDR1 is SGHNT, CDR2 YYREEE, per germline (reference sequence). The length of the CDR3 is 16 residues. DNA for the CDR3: TGTGCCAGCAGTTCTGGGAGGGGAACTTCAGGGGAGACCCAGTACTTC. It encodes CASSSGRGTSGETQYF.

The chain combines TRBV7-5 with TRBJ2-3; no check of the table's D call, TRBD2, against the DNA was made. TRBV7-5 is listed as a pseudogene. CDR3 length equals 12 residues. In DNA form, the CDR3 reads TGTGCCAGCAGCCCTGAGGGAGATACGCAGTATTTT. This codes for CASSPEGDTQYF.

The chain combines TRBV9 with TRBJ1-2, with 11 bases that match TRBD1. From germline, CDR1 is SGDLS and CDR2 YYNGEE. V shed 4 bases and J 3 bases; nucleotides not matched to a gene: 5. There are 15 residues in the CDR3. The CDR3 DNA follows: TGTGCCAGCAGCTTTTGGACAGGGGGCGACTATGGCTACACCTTC. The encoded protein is CASSFWTGGDYGYTF.

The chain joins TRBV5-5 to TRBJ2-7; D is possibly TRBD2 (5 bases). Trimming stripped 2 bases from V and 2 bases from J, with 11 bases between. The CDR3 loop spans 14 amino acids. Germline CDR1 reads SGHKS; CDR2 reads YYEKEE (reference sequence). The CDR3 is CASSFRHGAYEQYF. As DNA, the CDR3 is TGTGCCAGCAGCTTTAGACACGGGGCCTACGAGCAGTACTTC.

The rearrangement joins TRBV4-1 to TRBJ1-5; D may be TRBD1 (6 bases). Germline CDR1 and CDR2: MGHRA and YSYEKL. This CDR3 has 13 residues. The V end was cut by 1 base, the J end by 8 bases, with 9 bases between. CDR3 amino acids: CASSQVGGEPQHF. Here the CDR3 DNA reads TGCGCCAGCAGCCAAGTAGGGGGGGAGCCCCAGCATTTT.

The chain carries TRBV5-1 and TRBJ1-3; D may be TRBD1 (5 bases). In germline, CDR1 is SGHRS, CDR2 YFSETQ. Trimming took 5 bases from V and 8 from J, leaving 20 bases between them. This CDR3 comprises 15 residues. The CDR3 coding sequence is TGCGCCAGCAGACTGCGACCCACAAGCAGGGACACCATATATTTT. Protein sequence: CASRLRPTSRDTIYF.

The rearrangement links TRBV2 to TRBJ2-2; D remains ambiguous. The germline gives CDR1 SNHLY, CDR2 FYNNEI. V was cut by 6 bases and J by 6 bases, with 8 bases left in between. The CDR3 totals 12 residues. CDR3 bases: TGTGCCAGCAGAGAGGCGCCCGGGGAGCTGTTTTTT. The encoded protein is CASREAPGELFF.

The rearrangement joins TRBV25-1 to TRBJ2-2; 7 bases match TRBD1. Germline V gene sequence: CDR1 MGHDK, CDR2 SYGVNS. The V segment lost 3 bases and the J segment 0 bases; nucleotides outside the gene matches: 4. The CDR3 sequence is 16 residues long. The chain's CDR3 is CASSDWGTANTGELFF. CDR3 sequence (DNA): TGTGCCAGCAGTGATTGGGGGACAGCGAACACCGGGGAGCTGTTTTTT.

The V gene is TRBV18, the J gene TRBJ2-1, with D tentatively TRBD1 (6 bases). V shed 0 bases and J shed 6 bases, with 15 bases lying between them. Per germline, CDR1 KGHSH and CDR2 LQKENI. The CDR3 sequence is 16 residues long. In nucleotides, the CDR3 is TGTGCCAGCTCACCACCCGACAGGCGGATCGTCAATGAGCAGTTCTTC. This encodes CASSPPDRRIVNEQFF.

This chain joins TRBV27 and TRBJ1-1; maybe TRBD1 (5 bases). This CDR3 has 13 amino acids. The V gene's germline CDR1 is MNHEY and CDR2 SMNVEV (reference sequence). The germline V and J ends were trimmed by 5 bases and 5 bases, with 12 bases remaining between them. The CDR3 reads CASSRGKGTEAFF. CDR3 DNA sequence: TGTGCCAGCAGTCGGGGGAAAGGGACTGAAGCTTTCTTT.

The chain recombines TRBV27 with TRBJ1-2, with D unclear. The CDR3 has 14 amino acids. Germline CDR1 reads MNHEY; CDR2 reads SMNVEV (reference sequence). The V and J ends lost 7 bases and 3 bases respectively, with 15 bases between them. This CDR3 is CASTPSPGDYGYTF. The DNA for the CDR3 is TGTGCCAGCACTCCCTCACCGGGAGACTATGGCTACACCTTC.

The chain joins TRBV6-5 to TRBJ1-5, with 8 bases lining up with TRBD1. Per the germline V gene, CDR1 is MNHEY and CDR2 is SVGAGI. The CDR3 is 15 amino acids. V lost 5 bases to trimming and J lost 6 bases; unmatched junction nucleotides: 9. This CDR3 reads CASSISQGAFQPQHF. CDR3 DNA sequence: TGTGCCAGCAGTATATCCCAGGGGGCTTTTCAGCCCCAGCATTTT.

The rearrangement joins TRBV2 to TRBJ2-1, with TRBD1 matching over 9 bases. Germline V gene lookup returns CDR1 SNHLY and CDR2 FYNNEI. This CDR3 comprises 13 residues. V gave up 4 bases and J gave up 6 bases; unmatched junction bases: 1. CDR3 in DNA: TGTGCCAGCAGTGCGGACAGGGGCAATGAGCAGTTCTTC. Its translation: CASSADRGNEQFF.

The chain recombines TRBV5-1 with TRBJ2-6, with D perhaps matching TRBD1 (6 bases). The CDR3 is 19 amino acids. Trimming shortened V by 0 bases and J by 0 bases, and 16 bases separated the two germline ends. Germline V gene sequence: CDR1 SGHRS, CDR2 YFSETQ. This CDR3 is CASSLAGAGTISGANVLTF. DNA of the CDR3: TGCGCCAGCAGCTTGGCAGGGGCAGGGACCATCTCTGGGGCCAACGTCCTGACTTTC.

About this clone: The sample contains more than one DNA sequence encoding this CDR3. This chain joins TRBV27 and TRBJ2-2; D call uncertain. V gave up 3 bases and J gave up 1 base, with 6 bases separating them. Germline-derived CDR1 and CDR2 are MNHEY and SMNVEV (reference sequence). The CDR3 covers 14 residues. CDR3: CASSFNLNTGELFF. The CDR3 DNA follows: TGTGCCAGCAGTTTTAATTTGAACACCGGGGAGCTGTTTTTT.

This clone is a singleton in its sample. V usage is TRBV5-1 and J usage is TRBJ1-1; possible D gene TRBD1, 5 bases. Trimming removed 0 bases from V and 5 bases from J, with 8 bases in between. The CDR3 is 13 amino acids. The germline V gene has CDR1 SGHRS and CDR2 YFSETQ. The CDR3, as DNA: TGCGCCAGCAGCTTGGCCAAGGGGACTGAAGCTTTCTTT. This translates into CASSLAKGTEAFF.

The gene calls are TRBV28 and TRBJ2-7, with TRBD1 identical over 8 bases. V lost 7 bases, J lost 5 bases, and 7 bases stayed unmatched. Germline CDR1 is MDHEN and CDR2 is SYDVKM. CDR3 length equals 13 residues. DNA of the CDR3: TGTGCCAGCATCTCAGGGGGACAGGACGAGCAGTACTTC. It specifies CASISGGQDEQYF.

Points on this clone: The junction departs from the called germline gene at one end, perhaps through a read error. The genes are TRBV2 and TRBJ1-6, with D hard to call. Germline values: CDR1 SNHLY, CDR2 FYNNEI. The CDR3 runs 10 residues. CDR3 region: CASSGGSWGF. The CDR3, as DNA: TGTGCCAGCAGTGGAGGGTCTTGGGGTTTT. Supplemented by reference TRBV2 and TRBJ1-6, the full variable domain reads EPEVTQTPSHQVTQMGQEVILRCVPISNHLYFYWYRQILGQKVEFLVSFYNNEISEKSEIFDDQFSVERPDGSNFTLKIRSTKLEDSAMYFCASSGGSWGFGNGTRLTVT.

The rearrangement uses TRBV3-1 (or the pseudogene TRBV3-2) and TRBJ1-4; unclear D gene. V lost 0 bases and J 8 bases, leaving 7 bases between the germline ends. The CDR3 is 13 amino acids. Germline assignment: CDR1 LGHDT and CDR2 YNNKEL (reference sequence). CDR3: CASSQDYQEKLFF. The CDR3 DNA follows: TGTGCCAGCAGCCAAGATTATCAGGAAAAACTGTTTTTT.

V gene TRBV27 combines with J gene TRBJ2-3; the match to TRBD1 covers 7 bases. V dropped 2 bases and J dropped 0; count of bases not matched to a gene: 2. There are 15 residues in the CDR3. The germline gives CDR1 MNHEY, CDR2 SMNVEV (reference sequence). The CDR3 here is CASSLRGHSTDTQYF. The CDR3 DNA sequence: TGTGCCAGCAGTTTAAGGGGGCATAGCACAGATACGCAGTATTTT.

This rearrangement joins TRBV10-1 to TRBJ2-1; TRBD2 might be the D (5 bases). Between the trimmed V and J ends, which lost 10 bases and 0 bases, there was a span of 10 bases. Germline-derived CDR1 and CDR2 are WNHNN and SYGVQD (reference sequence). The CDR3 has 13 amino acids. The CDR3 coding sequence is TGCGCCACCCAAGGGAGCTCCTACAATGAGCAGTTCTTC. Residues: CATQGSSYNEQFF.

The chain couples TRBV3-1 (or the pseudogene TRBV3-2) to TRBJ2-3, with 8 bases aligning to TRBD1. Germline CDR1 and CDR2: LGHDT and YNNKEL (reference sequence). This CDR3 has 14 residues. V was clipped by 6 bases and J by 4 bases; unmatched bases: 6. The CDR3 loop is CASSRTGSADTQYF. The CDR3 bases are TGTGCCAGCAGTCGGACAGGGAGCGCAGATACGCAGTATTTT.

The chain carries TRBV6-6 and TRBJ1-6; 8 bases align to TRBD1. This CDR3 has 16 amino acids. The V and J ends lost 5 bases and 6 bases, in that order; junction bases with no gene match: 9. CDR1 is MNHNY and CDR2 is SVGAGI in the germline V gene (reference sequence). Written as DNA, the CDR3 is TGTGCCAGCAGTCCCAGACAGGGGATGGGTAATTCACCCCTCCACTTT. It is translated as CASSPRQGMGNSPLHF.